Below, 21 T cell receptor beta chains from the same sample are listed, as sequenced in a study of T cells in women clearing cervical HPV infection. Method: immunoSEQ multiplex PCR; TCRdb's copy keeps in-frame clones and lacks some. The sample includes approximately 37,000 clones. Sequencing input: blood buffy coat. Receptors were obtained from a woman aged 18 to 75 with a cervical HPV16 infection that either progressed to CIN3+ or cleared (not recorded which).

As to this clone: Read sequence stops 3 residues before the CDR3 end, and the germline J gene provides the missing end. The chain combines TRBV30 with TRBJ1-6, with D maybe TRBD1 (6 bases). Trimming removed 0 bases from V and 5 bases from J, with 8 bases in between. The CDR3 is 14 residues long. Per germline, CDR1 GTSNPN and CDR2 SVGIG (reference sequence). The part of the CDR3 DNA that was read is TGTGCCTGGAGTGTGGACAGTCATAATTCACCC. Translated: CAWSVDSHNSP. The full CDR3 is CAWSVDSHNSPLHF.

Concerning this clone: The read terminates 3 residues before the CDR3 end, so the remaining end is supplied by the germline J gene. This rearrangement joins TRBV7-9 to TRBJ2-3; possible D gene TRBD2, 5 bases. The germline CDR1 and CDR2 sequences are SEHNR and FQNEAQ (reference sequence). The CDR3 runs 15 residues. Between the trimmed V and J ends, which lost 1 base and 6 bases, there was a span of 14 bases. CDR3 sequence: CASSLVLARTDTQYF. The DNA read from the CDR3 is TGTGCCAGCAGCTTAGTGTTAGCGAGAACGGATACG.

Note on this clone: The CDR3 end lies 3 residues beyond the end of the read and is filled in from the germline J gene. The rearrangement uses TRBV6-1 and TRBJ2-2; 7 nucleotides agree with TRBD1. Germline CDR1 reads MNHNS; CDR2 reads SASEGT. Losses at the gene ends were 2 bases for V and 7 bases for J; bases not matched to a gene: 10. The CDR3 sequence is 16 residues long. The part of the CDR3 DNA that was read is TGTGCCAGCAGTGAAACAGGGGTAGTCGAAAACGGGGAG. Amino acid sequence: CASSETGVVENGE. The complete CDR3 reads CASSETGVVENGELFF.

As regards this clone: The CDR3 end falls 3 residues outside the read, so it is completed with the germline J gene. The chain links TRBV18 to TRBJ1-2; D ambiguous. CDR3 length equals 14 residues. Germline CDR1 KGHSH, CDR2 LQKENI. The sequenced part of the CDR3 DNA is TGTGCCAGCTCACCATTCCTAGCGCACAATGAC. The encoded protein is CASSPFLAHND. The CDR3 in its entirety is CASSPFLAHNDYTF.

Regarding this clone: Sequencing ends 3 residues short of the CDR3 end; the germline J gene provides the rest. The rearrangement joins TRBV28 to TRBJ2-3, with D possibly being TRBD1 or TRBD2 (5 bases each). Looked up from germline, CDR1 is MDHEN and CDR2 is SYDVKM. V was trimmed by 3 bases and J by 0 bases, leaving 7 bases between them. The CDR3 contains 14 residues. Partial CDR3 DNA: TGTGCCAGCAGTTTGAGGGGTAGCACAGATACG. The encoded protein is CASSLRGSTDT. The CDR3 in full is CASSLRGSTDTQYF.

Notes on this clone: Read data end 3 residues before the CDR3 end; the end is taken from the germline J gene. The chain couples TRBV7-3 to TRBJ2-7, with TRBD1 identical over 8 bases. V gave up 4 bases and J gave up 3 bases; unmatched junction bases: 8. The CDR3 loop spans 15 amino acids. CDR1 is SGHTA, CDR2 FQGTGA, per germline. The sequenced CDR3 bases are TGTGCCAGCAGCTCCGCCCGGGACAGGCACTACGAG. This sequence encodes CASSSARDRHYE. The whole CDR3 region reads CASSSARDRHYEQYF. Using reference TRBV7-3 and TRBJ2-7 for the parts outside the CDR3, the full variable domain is GAGVSQTPSNKVTEKGKYVELRCDPISGHTALYWYRQSLGQGPEFLIYFQGTGAADDSGLPNDRFFAVRPEGSVSTLKIQRTERGDSAVYLCASSSARDRHYEQYFGPGTRLTVT.

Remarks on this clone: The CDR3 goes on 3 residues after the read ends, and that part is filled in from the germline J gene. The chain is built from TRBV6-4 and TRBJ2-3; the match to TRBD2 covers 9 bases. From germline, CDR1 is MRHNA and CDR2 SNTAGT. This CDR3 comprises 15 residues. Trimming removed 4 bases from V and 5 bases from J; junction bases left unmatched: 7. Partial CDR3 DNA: TGTGCCAGCAGTGCCGACGCACTAGCGGGAGATACG. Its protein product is CASSADALAGDT. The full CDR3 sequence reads CASSADALAGDTQYF.

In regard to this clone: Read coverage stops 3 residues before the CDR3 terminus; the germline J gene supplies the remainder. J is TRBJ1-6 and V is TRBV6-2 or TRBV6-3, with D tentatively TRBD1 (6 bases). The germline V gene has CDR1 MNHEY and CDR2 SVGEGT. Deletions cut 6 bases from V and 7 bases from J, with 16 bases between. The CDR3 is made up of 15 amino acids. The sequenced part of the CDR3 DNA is TGTGCCAGCAGGAGAACAGGGAAGAGGAATTCACCC. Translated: CASRRTGKRNSP. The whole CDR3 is CASRRTGKRNSPLHF.

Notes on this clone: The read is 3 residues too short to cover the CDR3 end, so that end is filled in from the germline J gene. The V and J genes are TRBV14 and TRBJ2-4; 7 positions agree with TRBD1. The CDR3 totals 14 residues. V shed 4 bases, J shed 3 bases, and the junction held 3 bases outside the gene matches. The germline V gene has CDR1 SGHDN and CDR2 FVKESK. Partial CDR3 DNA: TGTGCCAGCAGCCGACAGGGCGGCAAAAACATT. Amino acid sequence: CASSRQGGKNI. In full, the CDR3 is CASSRQGGKNIQYF.

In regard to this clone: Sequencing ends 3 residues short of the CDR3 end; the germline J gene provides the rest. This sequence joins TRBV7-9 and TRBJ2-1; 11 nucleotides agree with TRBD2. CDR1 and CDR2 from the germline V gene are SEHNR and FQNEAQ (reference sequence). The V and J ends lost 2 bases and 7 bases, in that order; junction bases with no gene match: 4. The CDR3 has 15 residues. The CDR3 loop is CASSLFVAGGNEQFF. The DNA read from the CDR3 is TGTGCCAGCAGCTTATTCGTAGCGGGAGGGAATGAG.

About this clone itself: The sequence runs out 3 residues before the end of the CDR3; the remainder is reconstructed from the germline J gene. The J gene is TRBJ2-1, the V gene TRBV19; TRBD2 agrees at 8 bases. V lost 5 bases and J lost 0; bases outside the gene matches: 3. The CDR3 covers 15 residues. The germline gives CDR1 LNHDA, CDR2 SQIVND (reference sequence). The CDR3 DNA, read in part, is TGTGCCAGTAGTTCGAGCGGGAGCTCCTACAATGAG. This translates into CASSSSGSSYNE. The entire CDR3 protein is CASSSSGSSYNEQFF.

The CDR3: CASSIVSGSGNTIYF. Partial CDR3 DNA: TGTGCCAGTAGTATAGTATCCGGGTCAGGAAACACC. The V and J genes are TRBV19 and TRBJ1-3; D ambiguous. The read comes to an end 3 residues before the CDR3 does, leaving the germline J gene to fill in the end. This CDR3 has 15 amino acids. Per germline, CDR1 LNHDA and CDR2 SQIVND (reference sequence). Trimming removed 1 base at V and 4 bases at J, with 11 bases between.

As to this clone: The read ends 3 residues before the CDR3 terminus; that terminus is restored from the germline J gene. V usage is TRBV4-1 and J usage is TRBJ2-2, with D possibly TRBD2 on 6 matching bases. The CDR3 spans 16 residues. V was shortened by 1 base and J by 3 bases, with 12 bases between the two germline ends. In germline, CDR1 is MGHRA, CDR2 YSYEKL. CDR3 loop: CASSQGSRGYTGELFF. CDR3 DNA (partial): TGCGCCAGCAGCCAAGGGTCGCGGGGTTACACCGGGGAG.

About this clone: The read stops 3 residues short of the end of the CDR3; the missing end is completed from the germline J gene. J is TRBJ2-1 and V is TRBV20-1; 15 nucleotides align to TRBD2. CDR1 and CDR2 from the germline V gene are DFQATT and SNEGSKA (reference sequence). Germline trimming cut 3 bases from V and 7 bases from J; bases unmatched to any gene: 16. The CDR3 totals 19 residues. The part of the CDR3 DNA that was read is TGCAGTGCTAGCCCAAGGCCTGGGACTAGCGGGGGGCGGGTAAATGAG. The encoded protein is CSASPRPGTSGGRVNE. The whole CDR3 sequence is CSASPRPGTSGGRVNEQFF.

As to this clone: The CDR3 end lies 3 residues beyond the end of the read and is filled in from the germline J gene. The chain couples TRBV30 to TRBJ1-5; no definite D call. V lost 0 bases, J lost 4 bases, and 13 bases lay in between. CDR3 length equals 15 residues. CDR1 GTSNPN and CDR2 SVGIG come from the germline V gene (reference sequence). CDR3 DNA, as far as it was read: TGTGCCTGGAGTGTAGGGTTAACGGGGAATCAGCCC. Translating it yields CAWSVGLTGNQP. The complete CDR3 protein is CAWSVGLTGNQPQHF.

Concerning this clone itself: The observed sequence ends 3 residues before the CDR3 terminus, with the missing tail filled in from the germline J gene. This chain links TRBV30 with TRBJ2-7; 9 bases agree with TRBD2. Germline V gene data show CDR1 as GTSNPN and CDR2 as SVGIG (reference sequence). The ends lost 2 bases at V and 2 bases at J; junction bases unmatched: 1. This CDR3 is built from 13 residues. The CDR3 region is CAWSLAGAYEQYF. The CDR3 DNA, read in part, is TGTGCCTGGAGTTTAGCGGGGGCCTACGAG.

The CDR3 sequence: CASTRRTGGQETQYF. The CDR3 DNA, read in part, is TGTGCCAGCACTCGTAGGACAGGGGGCCAAGAGACG. The V gene is TRBV2, the J gene TRBJ2-3; 11 bases match TRBD1. With the read ending 3 residues before the CDR3 end, the germline J gene is used to fill in that end. CDR3 length: 15 amino acids. Germline CDR1 SNHLY, CDR2 FYNNEI.

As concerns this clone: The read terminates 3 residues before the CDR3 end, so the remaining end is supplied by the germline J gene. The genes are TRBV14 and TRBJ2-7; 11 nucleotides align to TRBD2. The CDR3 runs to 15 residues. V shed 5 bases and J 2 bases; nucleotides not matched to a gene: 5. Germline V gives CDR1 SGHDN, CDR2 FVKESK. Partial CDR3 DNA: TGTGCCAGCAGCGATCCGGGACTAGCGGCCTACGAG. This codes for CASSDPGLAAYE. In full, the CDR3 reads CASSDPGLAAYEQYF.

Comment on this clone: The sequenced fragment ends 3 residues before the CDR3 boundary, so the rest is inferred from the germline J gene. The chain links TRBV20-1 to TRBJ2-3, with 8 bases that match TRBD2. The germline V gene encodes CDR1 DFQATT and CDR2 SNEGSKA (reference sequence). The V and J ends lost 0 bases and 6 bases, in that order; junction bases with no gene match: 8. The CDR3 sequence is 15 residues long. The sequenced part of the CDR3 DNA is TGCAGTGCTAGAGATCCCCAGCGGGAGAGGGATACG. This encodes CSARDPQRERDT. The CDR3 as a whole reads CSARDPQRERDTQYF.

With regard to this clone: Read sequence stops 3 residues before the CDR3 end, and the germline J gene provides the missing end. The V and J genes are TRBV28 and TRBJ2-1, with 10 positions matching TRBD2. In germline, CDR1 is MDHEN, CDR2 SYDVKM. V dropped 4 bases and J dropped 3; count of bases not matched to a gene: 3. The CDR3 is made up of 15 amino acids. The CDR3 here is CASSSRLAGYNEQFF. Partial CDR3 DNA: TGTGCCAGCAGTTCCCGACTAGCGGGCTACAATGAG.

The covered CDR3 bases are TGTGCCAGTAGTGCATACAGGGTTTCGTTAAACTATGGC. This translates into CASSAYRVSLNYG. The entire CDR3 protein reads CASSAYRVSLNYGYTF. The rearrangement uses TRBV19 and TRBJ1-2, with D possibly being TRBD1 (6 bases). The observed sequence ends 3 residues before the CDR3 terminus, with the missing tail filled in from the germline J gene. CDR1 and CDR2 (germline): LNHDA, SQIVND (reference sequence). The V end was cut by 5 bases, the J end by 2 bases, with 18 bases between. The CDR3 has 16 residues.